The source of this T cell receptor beta chain is a study of beta chain features in type 1 diabetes. Turning to this clone: What it binds is unknown.

The germline V gene encodes CDR1 SGHTA and CDR2 FQGNSA. The CDR3 has 15 residues. The ends lost 4 bases at V and 1 base at J; junction bases unmatched: 5. Blood was collected once per donor into heparin, averaging around 0.11 L. The investigators reverse transcribed all of the isolated RNA, so they sequenced expressed TCRB transcripts. About 4 million reads per sample were averaged for naive, central memory and regulatory samples. TCRdb keeps only in-frame clones here, not all; method: immunoSEQ multiplex PCR. The sample comprises hundreds of thousands of clones, roughly 11% of which are singletons, and around 0.05% rests with the top ten. Study observations and caveats: The naive, central memory and Treg TCRB repertoires of patients appeared to be more similar to one another than those of healthy donors. VDJ junctions sequenced from type 1 diabetes patients showed fewer insertions and more deletions.

The sequence derives from a woman younger than 30 in good health. The J gene is TRBJ2-3, the V gene TRBV7-2; 7 bases agree with TRBD1. What was sequenced was naive CD4+ T cells from blood. The CDR3, as DNA: TGTGCCAGCAGCTCGGACAGGCGGCGCACAGATACGCAGTATTTT. It specifies CASSSDRRRTDTQYF.